This TCR beta chain was recorded in a study of blood T cell repertoires in COVID-19. Across the study: Sources were T cells, B-cell-depleted T cells, or PBMCs; the material itself was cDNA or gDNA.

Across 24 US areas, participants ranged in age from 18 to 89 years. The study assigned cohorts using participant-reported clinical history. The CDR3 is made up of 14 amino acids. The ends lost 3 bases at V and 3 bases at J; junction bases unmatched: 5. From germline, CDR1 is DFQATT and CDR2 SNEGSKA (reference sequence). The data were produced by immunoSEQ multiplex PCR, yet TCRdb's version contains in-frame clones alone and is incomplete. The sample has around 310,000 clones, over 75% seen once; the top ten hold roughly 8.9%. The clonotype was recovered from a woman aged 40 to 50 who had recovered from COVID-19. The chain recombines TRBV20-1 with TRBJ1-5, with 7 positions matching TRBD1. The sequenced sample consisted of PBMCs or T cells enriched from blood (not recorded which). CDR3 in DNA: TGCAGTGCTAGTCTCGGGACAGTCAATCAGCCCCAGCATTTT. Its translation is CSASLGTVNQPQHF.